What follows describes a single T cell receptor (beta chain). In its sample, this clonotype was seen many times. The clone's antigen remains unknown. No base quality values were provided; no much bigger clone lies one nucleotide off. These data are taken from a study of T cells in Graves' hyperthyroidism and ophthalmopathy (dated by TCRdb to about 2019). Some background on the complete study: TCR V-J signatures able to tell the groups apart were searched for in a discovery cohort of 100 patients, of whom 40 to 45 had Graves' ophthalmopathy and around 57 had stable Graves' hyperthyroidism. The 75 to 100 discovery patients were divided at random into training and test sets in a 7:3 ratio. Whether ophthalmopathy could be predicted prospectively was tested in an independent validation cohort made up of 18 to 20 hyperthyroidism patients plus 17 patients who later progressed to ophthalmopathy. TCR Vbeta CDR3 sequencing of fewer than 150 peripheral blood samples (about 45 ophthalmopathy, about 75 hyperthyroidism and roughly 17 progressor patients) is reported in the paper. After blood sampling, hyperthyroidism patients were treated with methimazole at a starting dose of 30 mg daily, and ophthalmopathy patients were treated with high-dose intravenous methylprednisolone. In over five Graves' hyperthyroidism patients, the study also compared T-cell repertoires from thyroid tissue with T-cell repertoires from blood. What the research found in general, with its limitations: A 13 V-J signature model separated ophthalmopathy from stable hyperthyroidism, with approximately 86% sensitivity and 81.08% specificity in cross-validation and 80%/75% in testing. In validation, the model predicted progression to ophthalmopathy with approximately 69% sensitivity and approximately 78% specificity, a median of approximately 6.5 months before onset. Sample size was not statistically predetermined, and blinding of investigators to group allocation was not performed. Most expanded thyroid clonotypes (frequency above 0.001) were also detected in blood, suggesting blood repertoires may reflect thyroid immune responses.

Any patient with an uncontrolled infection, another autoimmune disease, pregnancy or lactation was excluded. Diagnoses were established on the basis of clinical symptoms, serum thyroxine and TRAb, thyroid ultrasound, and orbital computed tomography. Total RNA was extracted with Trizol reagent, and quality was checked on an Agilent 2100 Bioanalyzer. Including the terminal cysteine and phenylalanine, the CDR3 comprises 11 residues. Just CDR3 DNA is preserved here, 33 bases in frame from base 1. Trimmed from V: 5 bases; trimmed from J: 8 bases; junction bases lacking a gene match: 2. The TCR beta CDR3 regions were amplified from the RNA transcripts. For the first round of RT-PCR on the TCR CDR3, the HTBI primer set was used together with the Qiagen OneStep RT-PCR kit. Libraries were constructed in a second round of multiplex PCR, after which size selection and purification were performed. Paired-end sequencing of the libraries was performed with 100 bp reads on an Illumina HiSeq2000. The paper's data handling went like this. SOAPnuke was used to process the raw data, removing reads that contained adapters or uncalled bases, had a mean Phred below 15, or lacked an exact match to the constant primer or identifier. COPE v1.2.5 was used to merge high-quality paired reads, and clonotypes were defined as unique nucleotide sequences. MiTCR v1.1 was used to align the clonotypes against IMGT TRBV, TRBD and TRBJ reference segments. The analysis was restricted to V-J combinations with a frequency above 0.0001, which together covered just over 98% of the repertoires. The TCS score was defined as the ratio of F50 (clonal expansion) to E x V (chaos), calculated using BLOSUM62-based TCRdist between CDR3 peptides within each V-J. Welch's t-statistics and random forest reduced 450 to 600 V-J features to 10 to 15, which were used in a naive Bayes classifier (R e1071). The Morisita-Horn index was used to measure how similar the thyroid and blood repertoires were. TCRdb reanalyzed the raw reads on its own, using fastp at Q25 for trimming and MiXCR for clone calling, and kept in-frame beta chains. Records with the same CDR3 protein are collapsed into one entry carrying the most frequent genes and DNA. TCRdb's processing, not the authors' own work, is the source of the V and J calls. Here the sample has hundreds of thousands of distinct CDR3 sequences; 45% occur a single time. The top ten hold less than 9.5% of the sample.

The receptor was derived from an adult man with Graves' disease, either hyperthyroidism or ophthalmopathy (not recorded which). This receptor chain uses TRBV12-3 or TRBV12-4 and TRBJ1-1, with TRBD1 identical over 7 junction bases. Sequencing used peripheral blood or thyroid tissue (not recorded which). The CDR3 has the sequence CASSRQGEAFF. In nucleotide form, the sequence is TGTGCCAGCAGTCGACAGGGAGAAGCTTTCTTT.